Listed here are 29 T cell receptor beta chains from one sample, sequenced in a study of T cells in Graves' hyperthyroidism and ophthalmopathy. What was amplified from RNA transcripts were TCR beta CDR3 regions. Researchers ran a first-round RT-PCR on the TCR CDR3 using the HTBI primer set. Via MiXCR, TCRdb re-called the multiplex PCR reads, giving one row per CDR3 protein. In the table there are 540,000 or so distinct CDR3 sequences, more than 15% of which are singletons. The sequenced sample consisted of blood. These receptors all come from a woman aged 25-40 years with Graves' hyperthyroidism.

Notes on this clonotype: Possible read error: a much larger clone is one base away. The rearrangement joins TRBV5-1 to TRBJ2-7, with 8 positions matching TRBD2. The V and J ends lost 0 bases and 9 bases, in that order; junction bases with no gene match: 11. CDR1 SGHRS and CDR2 YFSETQ come from the germline V gene. CDR3 size: 15 residues. In DNA form, the CDR3 reads TGCGCCAGCAGCTTGGCGGGGACTAGATCGGCCGGGCAGTACTTC. Protein: CASSLAGTRSAGQYF.

This clonotype was seen a few times. The chain combines TRBV7-3 with TRBJ2-1; D is possibly TRBD1 (6 bases). The ends were cut back, 3 bases at V and 6 bases at J, with 15 bases in the middle. This CDR3 has 15 amino acids. CDR1 is SGHTA and CDR2 is FQGTGA in the germline V gene. Here the CDR3 reads CASSFSTGIGNEQFF. The CDR3 DNA reads TGTGCCAGCAGCTTCTCGACAGGCATTGGCAATGAGCAGTTCTTC.

The chain carries TRBV20-1 and TRBJ2-1, with 10 bases fitting TRBD2. The J segment lost 3 bases and the V segment lost 3 bases, leaving 5 bases of the junction unmatched. This CDR3 comprises 15 residues. The germline V gene has CDR1 DFQATT and CDR2 SNEGSKA (reference sequence). CDR3 DNA sequence: TGCAGTGCTAGGTGGCTAGCGGGAGTCTACAATGAGCAGTTCTTC. Translation: CSARWLAGVYNEQFF.

The sample holds a few counts of this clonotype. The chain uses TRBV14 and TRBJ2-7; weak D call: TRBD2 (6 bases). The CDR3 loop spans 14 amino acids. V was shortened by 2 bases and J by 2 bases, with 10 bases between the two germline ends. Germline V gives CDR1 SGHDN, CDR2 FVKESK. The CDR3 DNA reads TGTGCCAGCAGCCAATGGGGAGGAACCTACGAGCAGTACTTC. Translating gives CASSQWGGTYEQYF.

This clonotype was observed a single time. The rearrangement joins TRBV5-1 to TRBJ2-3; TRBD2 matches at 14 bases. The germline V gene has CDR1 SGHRS and CDR2 YFSETQ. The CDR3 runs to 17 residues. V lost 3 bases, J lost 3 bases, and 6 bases stayed unmatched. The CDR3 loop reads CASSSGTSGSYTDTQYF. DNA of the CDR3: TGCGCCAGCAGCTCCGGGACTAGCGGGAGCTATACAGATACGCAGTATTTT.

The chain couples TRBV30 to TRBJ2-1; D possibly uses TRBD1 or TRBD2 (5 bases each). The germline V and J ends were trimmed by 7 bases and 16 bases, with 20 bases remaining between them. Germline CDR1 is GTSNPN and CDR2 is SVGIG (reference sequence). The CDR3 extends over 11 amino acids. CDR3 nucleotide sequence: TGTGCCTATATCCCGGGGCAATCCCCTTTCTTC. This gives the protein CAYIPGQSPFF.

This clonotype appeared a few times. The chain joins TRBV9 to TRBJ2-1; 8 positions match TRBD2. Trimming removed 0 bases from V and 9 bases from J; junction bases left unmatched: 14. Germline V gene data show CDR1 as SGDLS and CDR2 as YYNGEE. This CDR3 is built from 17 residues. In nucleotides, the CDR3 is TGTGCCAGCAGCGTAGGGGATACGGCGGGAGGTAGGGGTGAGCAGTTCTTC. Translating it yields CASSVGDTAGGRGEQFF.

CDR3 nucleotide sequence: TGTGCCAGCAGCGCACAGGGGGCACACTCTGGAAACACCATATATTTT. Amino acids: CASSAQGAHSGNTIYF. The V and J genes are TRBV9 and TRBJ1-3; 9 bases are shared with TRBD1. The germline gives CDR1 SGDLS, CDR2 YYNGEE. The V gene end was trimmed by 3 bases and the J gene end by 0 bases; junction bases not matched to a gene: 4. The CDR3 consists of 16 residues.

This clonotype was found a few times. The rearrangement links TRBV24-1 to TRBJ2-7, with TRBD2 matching 14 bases. The J segment lost 3 bases and the V segment lost 4 bases, leaving 10 bases of the junction unmatched. The CDR3 totals 18 residues. Germline values: CDR1 KGHDR, CDR2 SFDVKD. This chain's CDR3 is CATSDRLLGLAGDYEQYF. CDR3 DNA: TGTGCCACCAGTGACCGTTTATTGGGACTAGCGGGAGACTACGAGCAGTACTTC.

The gene calls are TRBV30 and TRBJ2-5; 11 positions agree with TRBD2. The V gene's germline CDR1 is GTSNPN and CDR2 SVGIG (reference sequence). Germline trimming cut 1 base from V and 5 bases from J; bases unmatched to any gene: 6. The CDR3 has 15 residues. CDR3 region: CAWSGLAGLGETQYF. The CDR3 DNA sequence: TGTGCCTGGAGTGGACTAGCGGGATTGGGGGAGACCCAGTACTTC.

Turning to this clonotype: This could be a read error, since a much larger clone is one nucleotide away. The V call is TRBV7-9, the J call TRBJ2-1, with D possibly matching TRBD1 (6 bases). Between the trimmed V and J ends, which lost 11 bases and 4 bases, there was a span of 18 bases. The germline gives CDR1 SEHNR, CDR2 FQNEAQ (reference sequence). There are 14 residues in the CDR3. The CDR3 DNA reads as TGTGCCGAATTAACAGGGAGCGGTTACAATGAGCAGTTCTTC. It is translated as CAELTGSGYNEQFF. The full variable domain, in which reference TRBV7-9 and TRBJ2-1 provide the parts outside the CDR3, is DTGVSQNPRHKITKRGQNVTFRCDPISEHNRLYWYRQTLGQGPEFLTYFQNEAQLEKSRLLSDRFSAERPKGSFSTLEIQRTEQGDSAMYLCAELTGSGYNEQFFGPGTRLTVL.

The gene calls are TRBV30 and TRBJ2-6; 12 bases agree with TRBD1. The CDR3 totals 18 residues. Germline CDR1 GTSNPN, CDR2 SVGIG (reference sequence). V lost 0 bases to trimming and J lost 2 bases; unmatched junction nucleotides: 5. The CDR3 nucleotides read TGTGCCTGGAGTGTACGTTGGGACAGGGGGCCTGGGGCCAACGTCCTGACTTTC. Protein sequence: CAWSVRWDRGPGANVLTF. Full variable domain (remainder filled in from reference TRBV30 and TRBJ2-6): SQTIHQWPATLVQPVGSPLSLECTVEGTSNPNLYWYRQAAGRGLQLLFYSVGIGQISSEVPQNLSASRPQDRQFILSSKKLLLSDSGFYLCAWSVRWDRGPGANVLTFGAGSRLTVL.

The table lists this clonotype with many counts. The V and J genes are TRBV20-1 and TRBJ2-1, with D unresolved. The ends were cut back, 4 bases at V and 0 bases at J, with 7 bases in the middle. CDR1 is DFQATT and CDR2 is SNEGSKA in the germline V gene (reference sequence). This CDR3 contains 13 residues. CDR3 in amino acids: CSAIVSSYNEQFF. The CDR3, as DNA: TGCAGTGCTATTGTAAGCTCCTACAATGAGCAGTTCTTC.

V usage is TRBV11-2 and J usage is TRBJ2-7; TRBD2 matches at 14 bases. Germline assignment: CDR1 SGHAT and CDR2 FQNNGV. V lost 4 bases and J lost 6; bases outside the gene matches: 8. CDR3 length: 16 amino acids. CDR3 sequence (DNA): TGTGCCAGCAGCTCGACGGGACTAGCGGGAGTTCCCGAGCAGTACTTC. Translation: CASSSTGLAGVPEQYF.

This clonotype has just a few counts. The chain employs TRBV20-1 and TRBJ2-1; no clear D gene. V gave up 5 bases and J gave up 1 base, with 9 bases separating them. In germline, CDR1 is DFQATT, CDR2 SNEGSKA (reference sequence). The CDR3 spans 13 residues. CDR3 amino acids: CSAYVGSYNEQFF. For the CDR3, the DNA is TGCAGTGCTTATGTGGGGTCCTACAATGAGCAGTTCTTC.

This clonotype was counted many times. The chain joins TRBV7-9 to TRBJ2-7; D gene ambiguous. V lost 0 bases and J 0 bases, leaving 12 bases between the germline ends. Germline V CDR1 and CDR2: SEHNR, FQNEAQ (reference sequence). The CDR3 has 16 amino acids. The CDR3: CASSLASPESSYEQYF. The CDR3 DNA reads as TGTGCCAGCAGCTTAGCTTCGCCCGAAAGCTCCTACGAGCAGTACTTC.

This clonotype was recorded at least ten times. J is TRBJ1-5 and V is TRBV12-3 or TRBV12-4; a weak D match, TRBD1 (5 bases). Trimming removed 6 bases from V and 0 bases from J, with 12 bases in between. The CDR3 sequence is 15 residues long. This chain's CDR3 is CASSLGAGSNQPQHF. The CDR3 DNA reads as TGTGCCAGCAGCCTCGGGGCAGGTAGCAATCAGCCCCAGCATTTT.

At least ten counts were recorded for this clonotype. The chain recombines TRBV28 with TRBJ1-1; possible D gene TRBD1, 6 bases. V lost 5 bases and J 1 base, leaving 8 bases between the germline ends. The germline V gene has CDR1 MDHEN and CDR2 SYDVKM. The CDR3 consists of 13 residues. The CDR3 DNA reads TGTGCCAGCAGTCGACAGGCGAACACTGAAGCTTTCTTT. Translation: CASSRQANTEAFF.

The table lists this clonotype with a few counts. V and J are TRBV10-3 and TRBJ1-1; D might be TRBD1 (5 bases). The CDR3 is made up of 12 amino acids. Germline V gives CDR1 ENHRY, CDR2 SYGVKD. Trimming stripped 9 bases from V and 4 bases from J, with 12 bases between. The CDR3 loop is CAIRPQGTEAFF. As DNA, the CDR3 is TGTGCCATACGGCCCCAGGGCACTGAAGCTTTCTTT.

In its sample, this clonotype was seen many times. The chain uses TRBV24-1 and TRBJ2-5; the D is unclear. CDR1 is KGHDR, CDR2 SFDVKD, per germline. The CDR3 is 14 amino acids. The V end was cut by 0 bases, the J end by 3 bases, with 7 bases between. The CDR3: CATSDLRQKETQYF. For the CDR3, the DNA is TGTGCCACCAGTGATTTGCGGCAGAAAGAGACCCAGTACTTC.

This chain links TRBV29-1 with TRBJ2-7, with 10 positions matching TRBD2. The CDR3 extends over 13 amino acids. The V segment lost 5 bases and the J segment 4 bases; nucleotides outside the gene matches: 5. The V gene's germline CDR1 is SQVTM and CDR2 ANQGSEA. The CDR3 DNA reads TGCAGCGTTCCCCGAGCGGGAGGGTACGAGCAGTACTTC. This translates into CSVPRAGGYEQYF.

The chain employs TRBV7-2 and TRBJ2-2; TRBD1 matches 10 bases. CDR1 SGHTA and CDR2 FQGNSA come from the germline V gene. The CDR3 sequence is 19 residues long. J was trimmed by 5 bases and V by 3 bases; bases with no gene match: 15. CDR3 nucleotides: TGTGCCAGCAGCTTTCGAGGGAGGCCGGACAGGGGGACGACCGGGGAGCTGTTTTTT. It is translated as CASSFRGRPDRGTTGELFF.

This clonotype has only a few counts. The V call is TRBV29-1, the J call TRBJ2-7; D gene unclear. The V gene's germline CDR1 is SQVTM and CDR2 ANQGSEA. This CDR3 comprises 12 residues. V gave up 6 bases and J gave up 5 bases, with 14 bases separating them. CDR3 residues: CSVQPYGNEQYF. CDR3 in DNA: TGCAGCGTACAGCCGTACGGAAACGAGCAGTACTTC.

This clonotype was recorded at least ten times. V usage is TRBV28 and J usage is TRBJ2-1; D might be TRBD2 (6 bases). Germline CDR1 MDHEN, CDR2 SYDVKM. With 5 bases removed from V and 4 bases from J, the gap between germline ends came to 15 bases. CDR3 length: 15 residues. CDR3 residues: CASSGASDGYNEQFF. The CDR3 DNA is TGTGCCAGCAGTGGGGCTAGCGATGGTTACAATGAGCAGTTCTTC.

The CDR3, as DNA: TGTGCCAGCAGCTTTCTGGGGGGAACGAACACCGGGGAGCTGTTTTTT. Translated: CASSFLGGTNTGELFF. The gene calls are TRBV5-4 and TRBJ2-2, with D tentatively TRBD2 (6 bases). This CDR3 spans 16 amino acids. Germline assignment: CDR1 SGHNT and CDR2 YYREEE (reference sequence). Trimming pared 2 bases from V and 0 bases from J, leaving 11 bases between.

This clonotype came up many times. The chain uses TRBV5-1 and TRBJ2-7; 11 bases are a match to TRBD2. From germline, CDR1 is SGHRS and CDR2 YFSETQ. CDR3 length: 16 residues. Trimming at V came to 0 bases and at J to 4 bases, leaving 6 bases not matched to a gene. CDR3 in DNA: TGCGCCAGCAGCTTGGAGGCCGGGACTAGCGGTTACGAGCAGTACTTC. This gives the protein CASSLEAGTSGYEQYF.

The table lists this clonotype with many counts. The gene calls are TRBV27 and TRBJ1-1; 7 nucleotides agree with TRBD1. The V and J ends lost 5 bases and 10 bases, in that order; junction bases with no gene match: 13. Germline CDR1 is MNHEY and CDR2 is SMNVEV (reference sequence). The CDR3 spans 14 residues. The CDR3 nucleotides read TGTGCCAGCAGTCCCCTGGGACAGCCCGGGGCAGCTTTCTTT. Amino acid sequence: CASSPLGQPGAAFF.

This clonotype appeared many times. J is TRBJ2-1 and V is TRBV7-3; 8 bases align to TRBD2. From germline, CDR1 is SGHTA and CDR2 FQGTGA. The CDR3 runs to 13 residues. J was trimmed by 12 bases and V by 2 bases; bases with no gene match: 6. Written as DNA, the CDR3 is TGTGCCAGCAGCTTACAAGCGGGAGAGGTGCAGTTCTTC. Residues: CASSLQAGEVQFF.

This clonotype has at least ten counts. This chain joins TRBV30 and TRBJ2-7; 14 nucleotides align to TRBD2. The CDR3 sequence is 14 residues long. CDR1 is GTSNPN, CDR2 SVGIG, per germline (reference sequence). V lost 2 bases, J lost 6 bases, and 3 bases stayed unmatched. The CDR3 DNA follows: TGTGCCTGGAGTAGAGGACTAGCGGGAGGCGAGCAGTACTTC. Translating it yields CAWSRGLAGGEQYF.